The entry that follows covers one TCR beta chain sequence. The data were obtained in a study of blood T cell repertoires in COVID-19. Looking at the study overall: PBMCs, B-cell-depleted T cells, or T cells provided the cDNA or gDNA that made up the material.

Sequenced by immunoSEQ multiplex PCR; TCRdb stores in-frame clones only, minus some. This table holds tens of thousands of clones, 85% found once. The CDR3 is 15 residues long. Trimming pared 5 bases from V and 3 bases from J, leaving 13 bases between. CDR1 and CDR2 from the germline V gene are SEHNR and FQNEAQ (reference sequence). The chain joins TRBV7-9 to TRBJ1-4, with D perhaps matching TRBD1 (5 bases). This sequence was found in a man aged 45 to 65 with COVID-19, enrolled during active disease. The material sequenced was peripheral blood. CDR3 region: CASSLSREANEKLFF. CDR3 coding DNA: TGTGCCAGCAGCCTCTCCAGGGAAGCTAATGAAAAACTGTTTTTT.